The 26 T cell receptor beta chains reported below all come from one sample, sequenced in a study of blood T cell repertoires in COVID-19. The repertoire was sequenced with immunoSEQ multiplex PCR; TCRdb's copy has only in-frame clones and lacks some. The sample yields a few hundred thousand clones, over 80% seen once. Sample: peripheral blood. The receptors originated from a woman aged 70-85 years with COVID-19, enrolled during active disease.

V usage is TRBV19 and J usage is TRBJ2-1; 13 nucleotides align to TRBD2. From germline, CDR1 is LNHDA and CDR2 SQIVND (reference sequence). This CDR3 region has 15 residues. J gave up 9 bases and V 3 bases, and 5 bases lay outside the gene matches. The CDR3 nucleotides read TGTGCCAGTAGTATGGGGACTAGCGGGATTGGTGAGCAGTTCTTC. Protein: CASSMGTSGIGEQFF. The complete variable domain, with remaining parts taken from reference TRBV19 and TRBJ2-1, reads DGGITQSPKYLFRKEGQNVTLSCEQNLNHDAMYWYRQDPGQGLRLIYYSQIVNDFQKGDIAEGYSVSREKKESFPLTVTSAQKNPTAFYLCASSMGTSGIGEQFFGPGTRLTVL.

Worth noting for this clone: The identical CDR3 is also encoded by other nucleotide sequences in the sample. The CDR3 reads CASSPYQETQYF. As DNA, the CDR3 is TGTGCCAGCTCCCCTTACCAAGAGACCCAGTACTTC. This sequence joins TRBV18 and TRBJ2-5; D is uncertain. Germline loops: CDR1 KGHSH, CDR2 LQKENI. CDR3 size: 12 residues. V lost 6 bases to trimming and J lost 0 bases, with 5 bases between them.

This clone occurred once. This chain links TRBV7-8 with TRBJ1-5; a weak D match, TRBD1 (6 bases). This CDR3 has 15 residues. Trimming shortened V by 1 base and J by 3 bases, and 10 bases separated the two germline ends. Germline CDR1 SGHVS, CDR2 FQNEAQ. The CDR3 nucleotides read TGTGCCAGCAGCTTAGGGTGGACAGTCAATCAGCCCCAGCATTTT. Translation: CASSLGWTVNQPQHF.

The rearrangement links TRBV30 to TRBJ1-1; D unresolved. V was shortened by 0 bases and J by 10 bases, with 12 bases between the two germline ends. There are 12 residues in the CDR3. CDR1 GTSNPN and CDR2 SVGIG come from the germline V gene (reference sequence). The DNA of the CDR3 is TGTGCCTGGAGTGTATCCCGGGGTAGAGCTTTCTTT. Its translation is CAWSVSRGRAFF.

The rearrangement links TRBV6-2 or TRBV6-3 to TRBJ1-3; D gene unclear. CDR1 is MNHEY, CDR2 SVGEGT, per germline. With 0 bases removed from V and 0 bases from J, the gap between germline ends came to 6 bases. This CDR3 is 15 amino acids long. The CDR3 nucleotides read TGTGCCAGCAGTTACTCGCGGGACTCTGGAAACACCATATATTTT. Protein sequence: CASSYSRDSGNTIYF.

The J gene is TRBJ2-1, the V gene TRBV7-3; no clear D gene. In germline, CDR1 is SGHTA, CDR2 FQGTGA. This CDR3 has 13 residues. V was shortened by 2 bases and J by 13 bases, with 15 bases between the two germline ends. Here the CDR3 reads CASSLGLHSVQFF. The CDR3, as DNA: TGTGCCAGCAGCTTAGGGCTCCACTCCGTACAGTTCTTC. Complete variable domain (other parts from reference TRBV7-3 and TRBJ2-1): GAGVSQTPSNKVTEKGKYVELRCDPISGHTALYWYRQSLGQGPEFLIYFQGTGAADDSGLPNDRFFAVRPEGSVSTLKIQRTERGDSAVYLCASSLGLHSVQFFGPGTRLTVL.

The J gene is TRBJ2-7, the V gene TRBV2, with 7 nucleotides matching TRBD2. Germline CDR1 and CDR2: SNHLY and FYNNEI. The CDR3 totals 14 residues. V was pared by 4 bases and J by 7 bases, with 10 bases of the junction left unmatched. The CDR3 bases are TGTGCCAGCAGTGTAAAGTGGGAGGGGAGTGAGCAGTACTTC. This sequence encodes CASSVKWEGSEQYF.

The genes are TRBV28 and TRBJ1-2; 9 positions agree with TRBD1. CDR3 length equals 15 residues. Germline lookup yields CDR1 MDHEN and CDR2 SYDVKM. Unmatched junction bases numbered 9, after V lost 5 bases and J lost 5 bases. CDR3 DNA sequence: TGTGCCAGCAGTGACACAGGGGGCTTTGGGTATGGCTACACCTTC. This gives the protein CASSDTGGFGYGYTF.

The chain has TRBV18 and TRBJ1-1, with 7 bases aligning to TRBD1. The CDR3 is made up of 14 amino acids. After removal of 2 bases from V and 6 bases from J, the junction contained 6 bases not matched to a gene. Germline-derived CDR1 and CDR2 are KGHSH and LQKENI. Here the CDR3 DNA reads TGTGCCAGCTCACCAGACAGGGTCAACCCTGAAGCTTTCTTT. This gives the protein CASSPDRVNPEAFF.

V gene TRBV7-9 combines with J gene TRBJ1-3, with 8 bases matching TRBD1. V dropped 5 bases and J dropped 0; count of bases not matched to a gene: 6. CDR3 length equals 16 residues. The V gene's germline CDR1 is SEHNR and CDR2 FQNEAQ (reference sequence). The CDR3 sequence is CASSAQTGASGNTIYF. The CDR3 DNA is TGTGCCAGCAGCGCCCAGACAGGGGCCTCTGGAAACACCATATATTTT. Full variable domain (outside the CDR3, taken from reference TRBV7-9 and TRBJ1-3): DTGVSQNPRHKITKRGQNVTFRCDPISEHNRLYWYRQTLGQGPEFLTYFQNEAQLEKSRLLSDRFSAERPKGSFSTLEIQRTEQGDSAMYLCASSAQTGASGNTIYFGEGSWLTVV.

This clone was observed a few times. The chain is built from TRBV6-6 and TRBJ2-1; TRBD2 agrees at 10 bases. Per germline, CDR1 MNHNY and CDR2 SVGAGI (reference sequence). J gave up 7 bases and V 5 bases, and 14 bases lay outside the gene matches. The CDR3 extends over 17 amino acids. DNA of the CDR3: TGTGCCAGCAGTCCCACTGGGGGAGCGGGAGGGGCAAATGAGCAGTTCTTC. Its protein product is CASSPTGGAGGANEQFF.

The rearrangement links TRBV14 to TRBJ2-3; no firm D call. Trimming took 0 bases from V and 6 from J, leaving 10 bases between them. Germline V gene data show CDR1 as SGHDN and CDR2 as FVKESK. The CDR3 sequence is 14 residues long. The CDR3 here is CASSQDIAADTQYF. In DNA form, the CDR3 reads TGTGCCAGCAGCCAAGATATAGCTGCGGATACGCAGTATTTT. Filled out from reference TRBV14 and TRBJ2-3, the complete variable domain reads EAGVTQFPSHSVIEKGQTVTLRCDPISGHDNLYWYRRVMGKEIKFLLHFVKESKQDESGMPNNRFLAERTGGTYSTLKVQPAELEDSGVYFCASSQDIAADTQYFGPGTRLTVL.

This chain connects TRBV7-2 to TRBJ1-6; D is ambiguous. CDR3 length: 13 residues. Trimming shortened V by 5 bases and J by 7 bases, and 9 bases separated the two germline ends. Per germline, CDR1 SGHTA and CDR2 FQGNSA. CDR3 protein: CASSVSSNSPLHF. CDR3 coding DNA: TGTGCCAGCAGCGTAAGCTCCAATTCACCCCTCCACTTT.

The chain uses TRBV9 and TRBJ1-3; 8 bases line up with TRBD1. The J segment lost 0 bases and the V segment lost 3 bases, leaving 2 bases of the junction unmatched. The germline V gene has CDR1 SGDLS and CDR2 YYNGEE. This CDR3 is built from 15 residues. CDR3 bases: TGTGCCAGCAGCGCAGGACAGGGCTCTGGAAACACCATATATTTT. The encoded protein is CASSAGQGSGNTIYF.

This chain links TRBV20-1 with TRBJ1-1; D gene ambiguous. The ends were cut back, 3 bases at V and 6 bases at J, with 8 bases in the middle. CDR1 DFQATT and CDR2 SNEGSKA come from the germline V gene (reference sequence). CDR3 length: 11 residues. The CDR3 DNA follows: TGCAGTGCTAGTCGAGTTGCTGAAGCTTTCTTT. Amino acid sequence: CSASRVAEAFF.

CDR3 bases: TGTGCCACCAGCAGAGAACAGACCTCTGGAAACACCATATATTTT. Protein sequence: CATSREQTSGNTIYF. This chain joins TRBV15 and TRBJ1-3; D unclear. Germline CDR1 is LNHNV and CDR2 is YYDKDF (reference sequence). V lost 0 bases to trimming and J lost 0 bases, with 6 bases between them. There are 15 residues in the CDR3.

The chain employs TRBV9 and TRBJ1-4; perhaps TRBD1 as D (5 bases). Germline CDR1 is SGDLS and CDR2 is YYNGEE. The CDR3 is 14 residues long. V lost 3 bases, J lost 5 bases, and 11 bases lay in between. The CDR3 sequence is CASSAGRGNEKLFF. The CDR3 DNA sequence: TGTGCCAGCAGCGCAGGACGGGGGAATGAAAAACTGTTTTTT.

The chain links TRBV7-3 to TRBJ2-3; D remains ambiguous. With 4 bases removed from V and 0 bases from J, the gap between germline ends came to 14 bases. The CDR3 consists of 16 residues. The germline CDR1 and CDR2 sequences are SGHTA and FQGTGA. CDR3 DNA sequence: TGTGCCAGCAGCTCCGACATGTATACTAGCACAGATACGCAGTATTTT. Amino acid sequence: CASSSDMYTSTDTQYF.

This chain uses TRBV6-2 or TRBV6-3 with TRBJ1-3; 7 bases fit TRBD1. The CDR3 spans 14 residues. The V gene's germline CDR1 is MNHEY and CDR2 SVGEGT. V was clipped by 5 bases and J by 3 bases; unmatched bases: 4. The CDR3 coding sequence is TGTGCCAGCAGTCCCGGGACAGTTGGAAACACCATATATTTT. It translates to CASSPGTVGNTIYF.

In DNA, the CDR3 is TGCGCCAGCAGCTCAATATCTACAGCTACAATGTCTTATGAGCAGTTCTTC. This gives the protein CASSSISTATMSYEQFF. The chain is built from TRBV5-1 and TRBJ2-1; D is uncertain. CDR3 length equals 17 residues. In germline, CDR1 is SGHRS, CDR2 YFSETQ. Trimming removed 3 bases from V and 8 bases from J, with 24 bases in between.

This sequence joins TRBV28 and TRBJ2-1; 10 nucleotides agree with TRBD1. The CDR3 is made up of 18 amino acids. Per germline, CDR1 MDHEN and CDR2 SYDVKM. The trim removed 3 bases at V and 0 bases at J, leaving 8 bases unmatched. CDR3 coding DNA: TGTGCCAGCAGTTTTGACAGGGGGCCTACAAACTCCTACAATGAGCAGTTCTTC. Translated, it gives CASSFDRGPTNSYNEQFF.

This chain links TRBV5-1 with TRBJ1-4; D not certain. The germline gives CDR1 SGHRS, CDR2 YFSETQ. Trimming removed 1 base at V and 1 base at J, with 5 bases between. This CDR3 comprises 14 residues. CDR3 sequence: CASSLRGTNEKLFF. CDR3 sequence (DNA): TGCGCCAGCAGCTTGCGGGGAACTAATGAAAAACTGTTTTTT.

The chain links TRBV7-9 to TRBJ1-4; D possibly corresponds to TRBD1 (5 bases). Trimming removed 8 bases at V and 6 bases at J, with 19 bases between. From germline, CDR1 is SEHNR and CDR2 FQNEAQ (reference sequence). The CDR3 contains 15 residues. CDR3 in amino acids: CASSYGGRAYEKLFF. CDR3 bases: TGTGCCAGCTCGTACGGGGGAAGGGCCTATGAAAAACTGTTTTTT. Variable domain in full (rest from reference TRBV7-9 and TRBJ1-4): DTGVSQNPRHKITKRGQNVTFRCDPISEHNRLYWYRQTLGQGPEFLTYFQNEAQLEKSRLLSDRFSAERPKGSFSTLEIQRTEQGDSAMYLCASSYGGRAYEKLFFGSGTQLSVL.

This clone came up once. Here the CDR3 reads CASSLPGQAANQPQHF. CDR3 DNA sequence: TGTGCCAGCAGTCTGCCTGGACAGGCAGCAAATCAGCCCCAGCATTTT. V usage is TRBV28 and J usage is TRBJ1-5; 7 bases match TRBD1. Germline trimming cut 5 bases from V and 4 bases from J; bases unmatched to any gene: 11. The CDR3 covers 16 residues. The germline gives CDR1 MDHEN, CDR2 SYDVKM.

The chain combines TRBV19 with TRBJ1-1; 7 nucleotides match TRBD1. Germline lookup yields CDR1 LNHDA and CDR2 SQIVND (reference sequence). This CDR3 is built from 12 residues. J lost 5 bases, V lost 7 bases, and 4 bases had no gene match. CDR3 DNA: TGTGCCAGTACGCGGACAGGAACTGAAGCTTTCTTT. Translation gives CASTRTGTEAFF.

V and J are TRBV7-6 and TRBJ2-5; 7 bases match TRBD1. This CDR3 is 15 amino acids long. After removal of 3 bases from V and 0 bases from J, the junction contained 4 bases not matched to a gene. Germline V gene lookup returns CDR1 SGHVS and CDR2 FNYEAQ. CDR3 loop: CASSFSGTDQETQYF. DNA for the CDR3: TGTGCCAGCAGCTTCTCCGGGACAGACCAAGAGACCCAGTACTTC. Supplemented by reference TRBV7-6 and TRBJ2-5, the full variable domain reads GAGVSQSPRYKVTKRGQDVALRCDPISGHVSLYWYRQALGQGPEFLTYFNYEAQQDKSGLPNDRFSAERPEGSISTLTIQRTEQRDSAMYRCASSFSGTDQETQYFGPGTRLLVL.